This is a list of T cell receptor beta chains from one sample in a study of T-cell memory formation after mild COVID-19. TCRdb re-derived calls from the 5' RACE reads in MiXCR, one entry per CDR3 protein. The sample has roughly 300,000 distinct CDR3 sequences; roughly 8.2% are singletons. The sequencing input was PBMCs or a T cell subset sorted from them (not recorded which). Receptor source: a man aged 18 to 29 who had mild COVID-19 (a few samples of this study predate the infection). Cell type and time point are not known. The CDR3 runs from the conserved cysteine through the conserved F or W. Fields, in order: J gene, V gene, D gene, clone size, CDR3 DNA, CDR3 protein. The D gene is left open where the match is weak. Clone size, where shown, is once, few, many, or a class for clones that have expanded.

J: TRBJ2-3; V: TRBV20-1; D: .; size: few; DNA: TGCAGTGCTAGAGATCGTTCCCTAAGACAGTATTTT; CDR3: CSARDRSLRQYF
J: TRBJ1-1; V: TRBV7-7; D: .; size: many; DNA: TGTGCCAGCAGCTTGGGCGTGGACACTGAAGCTTTCTTT; CDR3: CASSLGVDTEAFF
J: TRBJ2-2; V: TRBV10-1; D: .; size: few; DNA: TGCGCCAGCAGTGAAGGGGTCACCGGGGAGCTGTTTTTT; CDR3: CASSEGVTGELFF
J: TRBJ1-4; V: TRBV7-7; D: .; size: .; DNA: TGTGCTTGGGGGTCGACTAATGAAAAACTGTTTTTT; CDR3: CAWGSTNEKLFF
J: TRBJ2-5; V: TRBV7-2; D: .; size: many; DNA: TGTGCCAGCAGCTCTCCCAACCTAGAGACCCAGTACTTC; CDR3: CASSSPNLETQYF
J: TRBJ2-1; V: TRBV7-9; D: TRBD2; size: .; DNA: TGTGCCAGCAGCTTAGAATTAGCGTGGCGGGGGGTCTCCTACAATGAGCAGTTCTTC; CDR3: CASSLELAWRGVSYNEQFF
J: TRBJ2-1; V: TRBV10-3; D: .; size: few; DNA: TGTGCCATCAGTGAGCCATACCGGGGCAAAGCGTACAATGAGCAGTTCTTC; CDR3: CAISEPYRGKAYNEQFF
J: TRBJ2-1; V: TRBV27; D: .; size: .; DNA: TGTGCCAGCAGTTTAGTGGGAGCGGGTGAGCAGTTCTTC; CDR3: CASSLVGAGEQFF
J: TRBJ2-1; V: TRBV27; D: TRBD2; size: few; DNA: TGTGCCAGCAGGCCCGGGACTAGGGGAGACAATGAGCAGTTCTTC; CDR3: CASRPGTRGDNEQFF
J: TRBJ1-4; V: TRBV4-1; D: TRBD1; size: .; DNA: TGCGCCAGCAGCCAGGGACAGGGGGCGAGGGGTGAAAAACTGTTTTTT; CDR3: CASSQGQGARGEKLFF
J: TRBJ2-2; V: TRBV5-1; D: .; size: .; DNA: TGCGCCAGCAGCCCGGACGGGGTAGCCGGGGAGCTGTTTTTT; CDR3: CASSPDGVAGELFF
J: TRBJ1-2; V: TRBV29-1; D: .; size: few; DNA: TGCAGCGTTGCCGACAGTTATGGCTACACCTTC; CDR3: CSVADSYGYTF
J: TRBJ2-7; V: TRBV5-1; D: .; size: many; DNA: TGCGCCAGCAGCTATCAGGGGACTACGTTCGAGCAGTACTTC; CDR3: CASSYQGTTFEQYF
J: TRBJ2-5; V: TRBV7-9; D: .; size: .; DNA: TGTGCCAGCAGGGAACACTTAGAAGAGACCCAGTACTTC; CDR3: CASREHLEETQYF
J: TRBJ1-2; V: TRBV3-1; D: .; size: .; DNA: TGTGCCAGCAGCCAGAACCAGGGACATGGCTACACCTTC; CDR3: CASSQNQGHGYTF
J: TRBJ2-3; V: TRBV20-1; D: TRBD1; size: .; DNA: TGCAGTGCTAGGAAGGGGACAGCTAGCACAGATACGCAGTATTTT; CDR3: CSARKGTASTDTQYF
J: TRBJ1-3; V: TRBV29-1; D: .; size: few; DNA: TGCAGCGTCTACGGGACTTCAGCTGGAAACACCATATATTTT; CDR3: CSVYGTSAGNTIYF
J: TRBJ2-5; V: TRBV6-5; D: TRBD1; size: many; DNA: TGTGCCAGCAGTTACGACAGGGGAGGAGAGACCCAGTACTTC; CDR3: CASSYDRGGETQYF
J: TRBJ1-2; V: TRBV7-2; D: .; size: few; DNA: TGTGCCAGCAGTCAGACCGCAGGGGTGGTTGGCTACACCTTC; CDR3: CASSQTAGVVGYTF
J: TRBJ2-1; V: TRBV19; D: .; size: few; DNA: TGTGCCAGTAGTACCCTCCCGAGCTCCTACAATGAGCAGTTCTTC; CDR3: CASSTLPSSYNEQFF
J: TRBJ1-2; V: TRBV4-1; D: TRBD1; size: .; DNA: TGCGCCAGCAGCCAAGTCATAAACAGGGGCGGCTATGGCTACACCTTC; CDR3: CASSQVINRGGYGYTF
J: TRBJ2-5; V: TRBV25-1; D: .; size: .; DNA: TGTGCCAGCAGTGAATCCTACGCATATGACGAGTACTTC; CDR3: CASSESYAYDEYF
J: TRBJ1-1; V: TRBV9; D: .; size: .; DNA: TGTGCCAGCAGCGTAGGAAGAGAGGCGACTGAAGCTTTCTTT; CDR3: CASSVGREATEAFF
J: TRBJ2-3; V: TRBV20-1; D: TRBD2; size: many; DNA: TGCAGTGCCACTCTAGCGGGGGGGAGCACAGATACGCAGTATTTT; CDR3: CSATLAGGSTDTQYF
J: TRBJ2-3; V: TRBV9; D: .; size: many; DNA: TGTGCCAGCAGCCCTACCCACAGCCTGGGGTACACAGATACGCAGTATTTT; CDR3: CASSPTHSLGYTDTQYF
J: TRBJ2-5; V: TRBV6-5; D: TRBD1; size: .; DNA: TGTGCCAGCAGCCCCAACGCCGAGACAGGGCCAAGGTACTTC; CDR3: CASSPNAETGPRYF
J: TRBJ2-4; V: TRBV11-2; D: .; size: .; DNA: TGTGCCAGCAGGGGACTCAAAAACATTCAGTACTTC; CDR3: CASRGLKNIQYF
J: TRBJ2-5; V: TRBV4-3; D: .; size: .; DNA: TGCGCCAGCAGCCAAGAACAGGGTTGGGAGACCCAGTACTTC; CDR3: CASSQEQGWETQYF
J: TRBJ1-5; V: TRBV6-2/TRBV6-3; D: .; size: .; DNA: TGTGCCAGCAGAACAGGGCACCAGCCCCAGCATTTT; CDR3: CASRTGHQPQHF
J: TRBJ2-3; V: TRBV20-1; D: .; size: few; DNA: TGCAGTGCTAGGGACCGGGACTTCACAGATACGCAGTATTTT; CDR3: CSARDRDFTDTQYF
J: TRBJ2-3; V: TRBV5-1; D: TRBD2; size: few; DNA: TGCGCCAGCAGCTTGCCGACTAGCGGGACCACAGATACGCAGTATTTT; CDR3: CASSLPTSGTTDTQYF
J: TRBJ2-5; V: TRBV27; D: TRBD1; size: few; DNA: TGTGCCAGCAGTTCACCTACCCGGGACAGGGGGGGTCCCCAGTACTTC; CDR3: CASSSPTRDRGGPQYF
J: TRBJ1-6; V: TRBV20-1; D: .; size: .; DNA: TGCAGTGCTAGAGTTCCAGGGGTCTCTTCACCCCTCCACTTT; CDR3: CSARVPGVSSPLHF
J: TRBJ2-3; V: TRBV5-8; D: TRBD2; size: few; DNA: TGTGCCAGCAGCCTTGAGGTTGCGACTAGCGACCCTAGCACAGATACGCAGTATTTT; CDR3: CASSLEVATSDPSTDTQYF
J: TRBJ2-3; V: TRBV20-1; D: TRBD2; size: .; DNA: TGCAGTGCTAGAGCGGGGGGGCCCACATTTACAGATACGCAGTATTTT; CDR3: CSARAGGPTFTDTQYF
J: TRBJ2-3; V: TRBV5-1; D: .; size: few; DNA: TGCGCCAGCAGCTTGAATGGGCCCCGGGGCGCAGATACGCAGTATTTT; CDR3: CASSLNGPRGADTQYF
J: TRBJ2-7; V: TRBV4-1; D: .; size: many; DNA: TGCGCCAGCAGCCAGGGCGGGACCGAGCAGTACTTC; CDR3: CASSQGGTEQYF
J: TRBJ1-2; V: TRBV7-2; D: .; size: .; DNA: TGTGCCAGCAGCCCCCGGACAGTCGGCTCCGGGGGTGGCTACACCTTC; CDR3: CASSPRTVGSGGGYTF
J: TRBJ1-2; V: TRBV7-2; D: .; size: .; DNA: TGTGCCAGCAGCCCAGTGGGGGGGCAGAATGGCTACACCTTC; CDR3: CASSPVGGQNGYTF
J: TRBJ2-3; V: TRBV18; D: TRBD2; size: many; DNA: TGTGCCAGCTCACCAATTCGCGGGGGGACCACAGATACGCAGTATTTT; CDR3: CASSPIRGGTTDTQYF
J: TRBJ1-2; V: TRBV11-2; D: TRBD1; size: .; DNA: TGTGCCAGCAGACAGACAGGGGACTATGGCTACACCTTC; CDR3: CASRQTGDYGYTF
J: TRBJ2-5; V: TRBV9; D: TRBD2; size: few; DNA: TGTGCCAGCAGCCCAACCCCTAGCGGCACGAGGCGCCAGTACTTC; CDR3: CASSPTPSGTRRQYF
J: TRBJ2-7; V: TRBV20-1; D: .; size: few; DNA: TGCAGTGCTAGAGATTCGAGGGGTAGCTCCTACGAGCAGTACTTC; CDR3: CSARDSRGSSYEQYF
J: TRBJ1-4; V: TRBV9; D: .; size: few; DNA: TGTGCCAGCAGCCCCGGGACACTGAATGAAAAACTGTTTTTT; CDR3: CASSPGTLNEKLFF
J: TRBJ1-2; V: TRBV10-3; D: .; size: few; DNA: TGTGCCATCTCCTTTTCGGGGACCTATGGCTACACCTTC; CDR3: CAISFSGTYGYTF
J: TRBJ2-7; V: TRBV7-2; D: TRBD1; size: .; DNA: TGTGCCAGCAGACCGGGACAGGGAAGTTACGAGCAGTACTTC; CDR3: CASRPGQGSYEQYF
J: TRBJ2-5; V: TRBV7-2; D: TRBD1; size: many; DNA: TGTGCCAGCAGCTTAGCTTCTGACAGGGGGGAAGAGTACTTC; CDR3: CASSLASDRGEEYF
J: TRBJ2-3; V: TRBV3-1; D: TRBD1; size: .; DNA: TGTGCCAGCAGCCGCCGACAGGGAGAAGATACGCAGTATTTT; CDR3: CASSRRQGEDTQYF
J: TRBJ2-3; V: TRBV20-1; D: TRBD2; size: .; DNA: TGCAGTGCTAGCGAGAGGCGGGGGGCCAGCACAGATACGCAGTATTTT; CDR3: CSASERRGASTDTQYF
J: TRBJ1-2; V: TRBV20-1; D: TRBD1; size: few; DNA: TGCAGTGCTAGGGGACAGGGTCGGTATGGCTACACCTTC; CDR3: CSARGQGRYGYTF
J: TRBJ2-7; V: TRBV20-1; D: .; size: few; DNA: TGCAGTGCTAGAGATTTCTACGAGCAGTACTTC; CDR3: CSARDFYEQYF